This T cell receptor beta chain was profiled in a study of cytomegalovirus exposure and HLA in healthy donors. Notes on the study in general: TCR beta V- and J-gene trimming, according to a later analysis, was linked to a missense DCLRE1C variant.

Germline V gene sequence: CDR1 MGHRA, CDR2 YSYEKL. Losses at the gene ends were 2 bases for V and 3 bases for J; bases not matched to a gene: 4. The CDR3 loop spans 15 amino acids. Vbeta (60) and Jbeta (13) primers were used in the PCR. Sequenced by immunoSEQ multiplex PCR; TCRdb stores in-frame clones only, minus some. The sample carries 90,000 to 150,000 clones, around 77% recorded once. Healthy bone marrow donors supplied every sample. With regard to this clone: No antigen is known for it.

Input material: PBMCs. The source is a man aged 45-60 years in good health and CMV-seropositive. The chain employs TRBV4-1 and TRBJ1-2; 9 positions match TRBD1. The CDR3, as DNA: TGCGCCAGCAGCCAAAACAGGGGGCGGGACTATGGCTACACCTTC. Protein: CASSQNRGRDYGYTF.